Each of the 11 T cell receptor beta chains below was sequenced from the same sample in a study of vaccination effects on CD4 cells after COVID-19. Expansion with viral peptide pools was applied to antigen-specific CD4+ T cells by the ViraFEST assay prior to sequencing. The authors isolated CD4+ T cells after around 9 days of culture. Some clones are missing from TCRdb's copy, which holds only in-frame ones; the method was immunoSEQ multiplex PCR. The table includes tens of thousands of clones, around 70% detected once. No antigen is known for these receptors. The source was CD4+ T cells from PBMCs cultured with HCoV-229E spike peptides, collected before COVID-19 vaccination. The receptors originated from a human donor who received a COVID-19 vaccine.

The genes are TRBV11-3 and TRBJ2-5; no reliable D call. Trimming stripped 0 bases from V and 3 bases from J, with 5 bases between. Germline lookup yields CDR1 SGHNT and CDR2 YENEEA. The length of the CDR3 is 13 residues. CDR3 residues: CASSLDTEETQYF. In DNA form, the CDR3 reads TGTGCCAGCAGCTTAGACACAGAAGAGACCCAGTACTTC.

This clone was seen a few times. Here the CDR3 DNA reads TGTGCCAGCAGCCAACCGACAGGGGCGAATTCACCCCTCCACTTT. Protein sequence: CASSQPTGANSPLHF. The gene calls are TRBV11-2 and TRBJ1-6, with TRBD1 identical over 8 bases. Per the germline V gene, CDR1 is SGHAT and CDR2 is FQNNGV. With 5 bases clipped from V and 7 bases from J, the junction kept 7 bases outside the gene matches. The CDR3 has 15 residues.

The rearrangement joins TRBV4-1 to TRBJ2-4; possible D gene TRBD2, 8 bases. Looked up from germline, CDR1 is MGHRA and CDR2 is YSYEKL. This CDR3 spans 19 amino acids. Trimming took off 3 bases at V and 1 base at J, with 22 bases between the two ends. CDR3 coding DNA: TGCGCCAGCAGCCATGACCCGGGACAGACTAGCGAGGCCAAAAACATTCAGTACTTC. Protein: CASSHDPGQTSEAKNIQYF.

The genes are TRBV24-1 and TRBJ2-5, with D perhaps matching TRBD2 (5 bases). CDR3 length: 14 residues. The germline V and J ends were trimmed by 3 bases and 4 bases, with 11 bases remaining between them. Germline V lookup: CDR1 KGHDR, CDR2 SFDVKD. In DNA form, the CDR3 reads TGTGCCACCAGTGATACGGGGTCCGGAGAGACCCAGTACTTC. Translating gives CATSDTGSGETQYF.

This chain links TRBV27 with TRBJ2-5; 9 bases line up with TRBD1. CDR1 and CDR2 from the germline V gene are MNHEY and SMNVEV (reference sequence). Germline trimming cut 3 bases from V and 5 bases from J; bases unmatched to any gene: 7. The CDR3 contains 15 residues. The CDR3 loop reads CASSLETGGRETQYF. The CDR3 DNA is TGTGCCAGCAGTTTGGAAACAGGGGGCCGGGAGACCCAGTACTTC.

The V and J genes are TRBV5-6 and TRBJ2-3; 7 positions match TRBD1. This CDR3 is 15 amino acids long. Germline CDR1 SGHDT, CDR2 YYEEEE. The V segment lost 2 bases and the J segment 5 bases; nucleotides outside the gene matches: 8. The CDR3 is CASSFQRGQGDTQYF. CDR3 bases: TGTGCCAGCAGCTTTCAGAGGGGGCAGGGAGATACGCAGTATTTT.

This clone was observed a single time. V usage is TRBV5-4 and J usage is TRBJ2-5, with unresolved D. Between the trimmed V and J ends, which lost 3 bases and 4 bases, there was a span of 4 bases. CDR1 and CDR2 (germline): SGHNT, YYREEE (reference sequence). CDR3 length: 11 residues. In nucleotides, the CDR3 is TGTGCCAGCAGCTCAGGAGAGACCCAGTACTTC. Encoded protein: CASSSGETQYF.

This clone was recorded a few times. This rearrangement joins TRBV2 to TRBJ1-2; 7 positions agree with TRBD1. This CDR3 is built from 12 residues. The germline CDR1 and CDR2 sequences are SNHLY and FYNNEI. V was pared by 6 bases and J by 7 bases, with 5 bases of the junction left unmatched. The DNA for the CDR3 is TGTGCCAGCAGCAGCACAGGGGCTGGCTACACCTTC. This gives the protein CASSSTGAGYTF.

The chain carries TRBV5-8 and TRBJ2-1, with D perhaps matching TRBD1 (6 bases). From germline, CDR1 is SGHTS and CDR2 YDEGEE. This CDR3 comprises 16 residues. Trimming took 2 bases from V and 1 from J, leaving 13 bases between them. The CDR3, as DNA: TGTGCCAGCAGCTTTCGAGCCGGACAGTCCTACAATGAGCAGTTCTTC. Its protein is CASSFRAGQSYNEQFF. Complete variable domain (other parts from reference TRBV5-8 and TRBJ2-1): EAGVTQSPTHLIKTRGQQATLRCSPISGHTSVYWYQQALGLGLQFLLWYDEGEERNRGNFPPRFSGRQFPNYSSELNVNALELEDSALYLCASSFRAGQSYNEQFFGPGTRLTVL.

The chain is built from TRBV28 and TRBJ2-2, with D maybe TRBD1 (6 bases). The CDR3 runs to 14 residues. Per the germline V gene, CDR1 is MDHEN and CDR2 is SYDVKM. Deletions cut 6 bases from V and 1 base from J, with 9 bases between. The CDR3, as DNA: TGTGCCAGCAGAAAACAGGGGAACACCGGGGAGCTGTTTTTT. Translated, it gives CASRKQGNTGELFF.

This clone was seen just once. This chain joins TRBV7-9 and TRBJ2-7; 13 bases fit TRBD2. This CDR3 is 15 amino acids long. The germline V gene encodes CDR1 SEHNR and CDR2 FQNEAQ (reference sequence). The V segment lost 1 base and the J segment 7 bases; nucleotides outside the gene matches: 4. CDR3 coding DNA: TGTGCCAGCAGCTTAGGACTAGCGGGGGGAGGTGAGCAGTACGTC. Translation gives CASSLGLAGGGEQYV.